The 27 T cell receptor beta chains presented below share a single source sample, sequenced in a study of T cell responses to AZD1222 COVID-19 vaccine. Profiled with immunoSEQ multiplex PCR; TCRdb holds only in-frame clones, not every one. The repertoire has about 42,000 clones, 88% of them found once; the top ten carry 20% to 25%. The specimen comprised peripheral blood, sampled 28 days after the second AZD1222 dose. These receptors originate from an adult who received the AZD1222 COVID-19 vaccine.

This sequence joins TRBV18 and TRBJ2-7; the match to TRBD1 covers 9 bases. V gave up 6 bases and J gave up 1 base; unmatched junction bases: 7. The CDR3 contains 15 residues. Germline loops: CDR1 KGHSH, CDR2 LQKENI. The CDR3 loop is CASSRAGTGSYEQYF. CDR3 sequence (DNA): TGTGCCAGCTCGCGTGCCGGGACAGGGTCCTACGAGCAGTACTTC.

V is TRBV7-3 and J is TRBJ1-2; TRBD1 matches at 7 bases. With V trimmed by 0 bases and J by 3 bases, 10 bases remained unmatched. CDR3 size: 17 residues. Germline V gives CDR1 SGHTA, CDR2 FQGTGA. CDR3 coding DNA: TGTGCCAGCAGCTTAACTAGCCCAGGAACAGGGGACTATGGCTACACCTTC. As protein: CASSLTSPGTGDYGYTF.

J is TRBJ2-7 and V is TRBV7-9, with a weak D call TRBD1 (6 bases). Trimming shortened V by 5 bases and J by 0 bases, and 17 bases separated the two germline ends. Germline values: CDR1 SEHNR, CDR2 FQNEAQ (reference sequence). The CDR3 is made up of 16 amino acids. CDR3 loop: CASSLPVDSSSYEQYF. DNA of the CDR3: TGTGCCAGCAGCCTGCCGGTGGACAGCAGCTCCTACGAGCAGTACTTC. Combining the CDR3 with reference TRBV7-9 and TRBJ2-7 gives the whole variable domain DTGVSQNPRHKITKRGQNVTFRCDPISEHNRLYWYRQTLGQGPEFLTYFQNEAQLEKSRLLSDRFSAERPKGSFSTLEIQRTEQGDSAMYLCASSLPVDSSSYEQYFGPGTRLTVT.

The chain recombines TRBV9 with TRBJ2-2; possible D gene TRBD1, 5 bases. CDR1 is SGDLS and CDR2 is YYNGEE in the germline V gene. This CDR3 region has 16 residues. Trimming took 5 bases from V and 0 from J, leaving 14 bases between them. CDR3 loop: CASSMGQTANTGELFF. The CDR3 DNA sequence: TGTGCCAGCAGTATGGGGCAGACGGCGAACACCGGGGAGCTGTTTTTT. Drawing the rest from reference TRBV9 and TRBJ2-2, the complete variable domain is DSGVTQTPKHLITATGQRVTLRCSPRSGDLSVYWYQQSLDQGLQFLIQYYNGEERAKGNILERFSAQQFPDLHSELNLSSLELGDSALYFCASSMGQTANTGELFFGEGSRLTVL.

Only a few counts were recorded for this clone. This rearrangement joins TRBV15 to TRBJ1-5; 8 nucleotides align to TRBD1. The CDR3 has 14 residues. The ends lost 4 bases at V and 6 bases at J; junction bases unmatched: 5. Germline V CDR1 and CDR2: LNHNV, YYDKDF (reference sequence). The CDR3 here is CATSMTGVGQPQHF. The CDR3 bases are TGTGCCACCAGCATGACAGGGGTGGGTCAGCCCCAGCATTTT. Full variable domain (remainder filled in from reference TRBV15 and TRBJ1-5): DAMVIQNPRYQVTQFGKPVTLSCSQTLNHNVMYWYQQKSSQAPKLLFHYYDKDFNNEADTPDNFQSRRPNTSFCFLDIRSPGLGDTAMYLCATSMTGVGQPQHFGDGTRLSIL.

This chain links TRBV14 with TRBJ1-1; D is ambiguous. Germline CDR1 is SGHDN and CDR2 is FVKESK. The CDR3 contains 19 residues. V dropped 0 bases and J dropped 0 bases, with 20 bases sitting between them. CDR3 sequence: CASSQETGRPGGVNTEAFF. The CDR3 DNA is TGTGCCAGCAGCCAAGAGACCGGCCGGCCAGGAGGAGTGAACACTGAAGCTTTCTTT. Full variable domain (outside the CDR3, taken from reference TRBV14 and TRBJ1-1): EAGVTQFPSHSVIEKGQTVTLRCDPISGHDNLYWYRRVMGKEIKFLLHFVKESKQDESGMPNNRFLAERTGGTYSTLKVQPAELEDSGVYFCASSQETGRPGGVNTEAFFGQGTRLTVV.

J is TRBJ1-3 and V is TRBV18; D perhaps matches TRBD1 (6 bases). The germline V and J ends were trimmed by 1 base and 4 bases, with 11 bases remaining between them. Germline loops: CDR1 KGHSH, CDR2 LQKENI. This CDR3 spans 15 amino acids. The CDR3 region has the DNA TGTGCCAGCTCACCACTCACAGGGAACGGAAACACCATATATTTT. Its translation: CASSPLTGNGNTIYF.

The V call is TRBV10-3, the J call TRBJ2-7, with D maybe TRBD2 (6 bases). The CDR3 is 15 amino acids. V lost 6 bases to trimming and J lost 4 bases, with 19 bases between them. In germline, CDR1 is ENHRY, CDR2 SYGVKD. CDR3 residues: CAIRRRGEEEYEQYF. The CDR3, as DNA: TGTGCCATCAGGAGGAGGGGTGAGGAGGAATACGAGCAGTACTTC.

The chain carries TRBV15 and TRBJ2-3; D might be TRBD1 (5 bases). V lost 0 bases, J lost 6 bases, and 10 bases lay in between. Germline lookup yields CDR1 LNHNV and CDR2 YYDKDF (reference sequence). The CDR3 sequence is 14 residues long. CDR3 bases: TGTGCCACCAGCAGAGATAACCCAGGGGATACGCAGTATTTT. This translates into CATSRDNPGDTQYF. The variable domain in full, with the rest retrieved from reference TRBV15 and TRBJ2-3, is DAMVIQNPRYQVTQFGKPVTLSCSQTLNHNVMYWYQQKSSQAPKLLFHYYDKDFNNEADTPDNFQSRRPNTSFCFLDIRSPGLGDTAMYLCATSRDNPGDTQYFGPGTRLTVL.

J is TRBJ2-6 and V is TRBV7-8, with D perhaps matching TRBD2 (6 bases). V lost 5 bases to trimming and J lost 2 bases, with 10 bases between them. The CDR3 length is 15 residues. Germline CDR1 and CDR2: SGHVS and FQNEAQ. CDR3 bases: TGTGCCAGCAGCCCCGGGAGTACTGGGGCCAACGTCCTGACTTTC. Encoded protein: CASSPGSTGANVLTF.

This chain links TRBV29-1 with TRBJ2-7, with D possibly matching TRBD1 (7 bases). CDR3 length: 13 amino acids. From germline, CDR1 is SQVTM and CDR2 ANQGSEA. The V gene lost 6 bases and the J gene lost 0 bases, with 12 bases spanning the gap. Here the CDR3 reads CSVQGGSSYEQYF. As DNA, the CDR3 is TGCAGCGTCCAGGGGGGCTCCTCCTACGAGCAGTACTTC.

The chain couples TRBV15 to TRBJ1-1; D is uncertain. Germline V gene sequence: CDR1 LNHNV, CDR2 YYDKDF (reference sequence). The CDR3 runs to 11 residues. Trimming pared 0 bases from V and 8 bases from J, leaving 4 bases between. In DNA, the CDR3 is TGTGCCACCAGCAGAGATTCAGAAGCTTTCTTT. Translation gives CATSRDSEAFF.

This chain connects TRBV4-2 to TRBJ2-3; no firm D call. Between the trimmed V and J ends, which lost 1 base and 6 bases, there was a span of 5 bases. CDR3 length equals 12 residues. CDR1 and CDR2 from the germline V gene are LGHNA and YNFKEQ. CDR3 loop: CASSQVGDTQYF. The DNA of the CDR3 is TGTGCCAGCAGCCAAGTTGGGGATACGCAGTATTTT.

The V call is TRBV6-5, the J call TRBJ1-2; D gene unclear. The CDR3 is made up of 12 amino acids. Germline CDR1 is MNHEY and CDR2 is SVGAGI. The germline V and J ends were trimmed by 11 bases and 8 bases, with 18 bases remaining between them. CDR3 DNA: TGTGCCGGGCGGGCAGGACCTTTAGGCTACACCTTC. Amino acids: CAGRAGPLGYTF.

This clone has a handful of counts. The chain recombines TRBV20-1 with TRBJ2-5; D remains unclear. Trimming shortened V by 3 bases and J by 3 bases, and 2 bases separated the two germline ends. The CDR3 has 10 residues. From germline, CDR1 is DFQATT and CDR2 SNEGSKA (reference sequence). The CDR3 sequence: CSASEETQYF. CDR3 bases: TGCAGTGCTAGCGAAGAGACCCAGTACTTC.

The V gene is TRBV5-1, the J gene TRBJ2-2, with 9 bases aligning to TRBD2. CDR3 length: 15 residues. The germline V gene has CDR1 SGHRS and CDR2 YFSETQ. V was clipped by 1 base and J by 10 bases; unmatched bases: 8. For the CDR3, the DNA is TGCGCCAGCAGCTTGTGGTCGCCTAGCGGGGCGGAGCTGTTTTTT. Translation gives CASSLWSPSGAELFF.

The genes are TRBV9 and TRBJ2-3; D uncertain. The germline CDR1 and CDR2 sequences are SGDLS and YYNGEE. V was cut by 4 bases and J by 3 bases, with 15 bases left in between. The CDR3 loop spans 15 amino acids. This chain's CDR3 is CASSPRAGRTDTQYF. In DNA, the CDR3 is TGTGCCAGCAGCCCCCGGGCAGGTCGGACAGATACGCAGTATTTT. The full variable domain, its missing parts supplied by reference TRBV9 and TRBJ2-3, is DSGVTQTPKHLITATGQRVTLRCSPRSGDLSVYWYQQSLDQGLQFLIQYYNGEERAKGNILERFSAQQFPDLHSELNLSSLELGDSALYFCASSPRAGRTDTQYFGPGTRLTVL.

The rearrangement links TRBV19 to TRBJ1-2; D unclear. The germline CDR1 and CDR2 sequences are LNHDA and SQIVND (reference sequence). V shed 3 bases and J shed 5 bases, with 13 bases lying between them. The CDR3 covers 14 residues. The CDR3, as DNA: TGTGCCAGTAGTATCCAGCCAGAACGTTATGGCTACACCTTC. It translates to CASSIQPERYGYTF. Full variable domain (missing parts from reference TRBV19 and TRBJ1-2): DGGITQSPKYLFRKEGQNVTLSCEQNLNHDAMYWYRQDPGQGLRLIYYSQIVNDFQKGDIAEGYSVSREKKESFPLTVTSAQKNPTAFYLCASSIQPERYGYTFGSGTRLTVV.

The genes are TRBV13 and TRBJ2-1; TRBD2 matches 10 bases. The trim removed 0 bases at V and 12 bases at J, leaving 8 bases unmatched. There are 15 residues in the CDR3. The germline gives CDR1 PRHDT, CDR2 FYEKMQ (reference sequence). In DNA, the CDR3 is TGTGCCAGCAGCTTAGGTTCTAGCGGGAGTGCTTGGCAGTTCTTC. Its translation is CASSLGSSGSAWQFF.

The J gene is TRBJ2-2, the V gene TRBV7-3, with no clear D. Germline values: CDR1 SGHTA, CDR2 FQGTGA. Trimming cost V 2 bases and J 5 bases, with 3 bases left between them. The CDR3 loop spans 12 amino acids. Here the CDR3 reads CASSLQTGELFF. As DNA, the CDR3 is TGTGCCAGCAGCTTACAAACCGGGGAGCTGTTTTTT.

The chain links TRBV7-2 to TRBJ2-7; tentatively, D is TRBD1 (6 bases). V lost 2 bases, J lost 7 bases, and 12 bases lay in between. CDR3 size: 13 residues. Germline CDR1 SGHTA, CDR2 FQGNSA. The CDR3 DNA is TGTGCCAGCAGCTTATATAGCAGGGGTGAGCAGTACTTC. As protein: CASSLYSRGEQYF.

The chain combines TRBV7-8 with TRBJ2-7; D is undetermined. Germline V gene sequence: CDR1 SGHVS, CDR2 FQNEAQ. This CDR3 spans 15 amino acids. V lost 3 bases, J lost 0 bases, and 12 bases lay in between. The CDR3 DNA is TGTGCCAGCAGCTTTTGGTCCTTCCTCTCCTACGAGCAGTACTTC. Its protein is CASSFWSFLSYEQYF.

The genes are TRBV2 and TRBJ2-1, with no clear D. This CDR3 has 12 residues. The V gene lost 3 bases and the J gene lost 9 bases, with 9 bases spanning the gap. Germline CDR1 reads SNHLY; CDR2 reads FYNNEI. CDR3 region: CASSEKPPEQFF. CDR3 bases: TGTGCCAGCAGTGAGAAGCCCCCTGAGCAGTTCTTC.

V usage is TRBV5-4 and J usage is TRBJ1-1, with 9 bases matching TRBD1. The germline V gene has CDR1 SGHNT and CDR2 YYREEE (reference sequence). The CDR3 loop spans 16 amino acids. Trimming took 5 bases from V and 4 from J; bases not matched to a gene: 12. For the CDR3, the DNA is TGTGCCAGCAGAACCGGGACAGGGTCAGGGAGCACTGAAGCTTTCTTT. Translated, it gives CASRTGTGSGSTEAFF.

This clone was seen just once. V is TRBV28 and J is TRBJ1-1, with a possible D match to TRBD1 (5 bases). The germline CDR1 and CDR2 sequences are MDHEN and SYDVKM. V was pared by 6 bases and J by 0 bases, with 8 bases between. The CDR3 is made up of 13 amino acids. CDR3 region: CASRQDLNTEAFF. In DNA form, the CDR3 reads TGTGCCAGCAGACAGGACTTGAACACTGAAGCTTTCTTT.

V is TRBV7-8 and J is TRBJ2-7, with D possibly being TRBD2 (5 bases). Trimming removed 0 bases from V and 3 bases from J, with 15 bases in between. The germline V gene has CDR1 SGHVS and CDR2 FQNEAQ. This CDR3 has 16 amino acids. CDR3 DNA sequence: TGTGCCAGCAGCTTAGCATCCGGGGTAATGCTCTACGAGCAGTACTTC. Protein: CASSLASGVMLYEQYF.

V gene TRBV28 combines with J gene TRBJ1-2, with a weak D call TRBD1 (5 bases). CDR1 is MDHEN, CDR2 SYDVKM, per germline. The CDR3 loop spans 12 amino acids. V lost 8 bases and J lost 5, with 12 bases in between. DNA of the CDR3: TGTGCCAGCCATATGAAGGGGTATGGCTACACCTTC. Its protein product is CASHMKGYGYTF.